The 20 T cell receptor beta chains below all came from one sample that was sequenced in a study of OX40 agonist ivuxolimab in advanced cancers. This table comes from immunoSEQ multiplex PCR, and its TCRdb copy is limited to in-frame clones, with some not included. The sample gives about 90,000 clones, roughly 87% of which show up once; approximately 1.5% is in the top ten. Sequencing was performed on CD4+ or CD8+ T cells sorted from blood, taken in a trial of the OX40 agonist ivuxolimab. These receptors were obtained from an adult with an advanced solid tumor such as melanoma, head and neck, liver or kidney cancer.

The chain employs TRBV18 and TRBJ2-5; 14 nucleotides agree with TRBD2. V shed 8 bases, J shed 3 bases, and the junction held 2 bases outside the gene matches. Germline CDR1 reads KGHSH; CDR2 reads LQKENI. This CDR3 has 14 amino acids. This CDR3 reads CASLGLAGEETQYF. CDR3 sequence (DNA): TGTGCCAGCCTGGGACTAGCGGGAGAAGAGACCCAGTACTTC.

V and J are TRBV6-1 and TRBJ1-5; no clear D. The germline V gene has CDR1 MNHNS and CDR2 SASEGT. V shed 4 bases and J shed 3 bases, with 7 bases lying between them. This CDR3 contains 13 residues. In DNA, the CDR3 is TGTGCCAGCAGTGTCCGCTACAATCAGCCCCAGCATTTT. Its translation is CASSVRYNQPQHF.

V and J are TRBV28 and TRBJ2-6; 7 nucleotides align to TRBD1. This CDR3 spans 16 amino acids. V was clipped by 5 bases and J by 0 bases; unmatched bases: 4. Germline CDR1 MDHEN, CDR2 SYDVKM. CDR3 loop: CASSDRERSGANVLTF. DNA of the CDR3: TGTGCCAGCAGTGACAGGGAACGCTCTGGGGCCAACGTCCTGACTTTC.

The V gene is TRBV11-2, the J gene TRBJ1-1; D may be TRBD1 (5 bases). The germline gives CDR1 SGHAT, CDR2 FQNNGV. Trimming took off 2 bases at V and 6 bases at J, with 16 bases between the two ends. The CDR3 consists of 15 residues. The CDR3 is CASSLQAGPFAEAFF. The CDR3 nucleotides are TGTGCCAGCAGCTTACAGGCAGGGCCGTTCGCTGAAGCTTTCTTT.

The chain couples TRBV28 to TRBJ2-1; 8 positions match TRBD1. The germline CDR1 and CDR2 sequences are MDHEN and SYDVKM. The ends lost 6 bases at V and 8 bases at J; junction bases unmatched: 12. The length of the CDR3 is 15 residues. The CDR3 DNA is TGTGCCAGCAGCCTTTCCTCGGTCAGGGGGCATGAGCAGTTCTTC. This gives the protein CASSLSSVRGHEQFF.

Comments on this clone: A junction boundary mismatches the germline segment, possibly from a read error. J is TRBJ2-7 and V is TRBV10-3; 9 positions match TRBD2. This CDR3 has 14 amino acids. Germline V gives CDR1 ENHRY, CDR2 SYGVKD. The CDR3, as DNA: TGTGCCATCAGGGTTAGCGGGAGCTCCGACGAGCAGTACTTC. Protein product: CAIRVSGSSDEQYF.

The chain employs TRBV7-2 and TRBJ1-4; TRBD1 matches at 10 bases. The CDR3 covers 14 residues. Germline V CDR1 and CDR2: SGHTA, FQGNSA. Germline trimming cut 3 bases from V and 6 bases from J; bases unmatched to any gene: 1. The CDR3 here is CASSFGTGDEKLFF. CDR3 DNA sequence: TGTGCCAGCAGCTTCGGGACAGGGGATGAAAAACTGTTTTTT.

The rearrangement joins TRBV6-1 to TRBJ1-5; D gene uncertain. The CDR3 sequence is 15 residues long. V lost 3 bases, J lost 5 bases, and 14 bases lay in between. Germline loops: CDR1 MNHNS, CDR2 SASEGT. The chain's CDR3 is CASSDNNGVDQPQHF. The CDR3 DNA reads as TGTGCCAGCAGTGACAACAACGGAGTGGATCAGCCCCAGCATTTT.

In this sample, this clone turned up once. The rearrangement links TRBV6-5 to TRBJ1-2; D unresolved. The germline V gene encodes CDR1 MNHEY and CDR2 SVGAGI. This CDR3 region has 13 residues. Trimming cost V 6 bases and J 7 bases, with 15 bases left between them. The CDR3 spells CASSLGSTSGYTF. As DNA, the CDR3 is TGTGCCAGCAGCCTAGGGTCAACAAGTGGCTACACCTTC.

This clone came up once. V gene TRBV18 combines with J gene TRBJ2-7, with D unclear. V was cut by 5 bases and J by 2 bases, with 10 bases left in between. Germline CDR1 reads KGHSH; CDR2 reads LQKENI. This CDR3 region has 13 residues. The CDR3 nucleotides read TGTGCCAGCTCAGGGGTAGGGACCTACGAGCAGTACTTC. Translation gives CASSGVGTYEQYF.

This CDR3 is CASSPRVYGGYTF. CDR3 bases: TGTGCCAGCAGTCCCAGGGTCTATGGGGGCTACACCTTC. This chain joins TRBV28 and TRBJ1-2; weak D call: TRBD1 (5 bases). V lost 5 bases to trimming and J lost 8 bases, with 15 bases between them. The CDR3 runs 13 residues. Germline V gene sequence: CDR1 MDHEN, CDR2 SYDVKM.

This clone was seen just once. J is TRBJ1-4 and V is TRBV2, with TRBD1 matching over 8 bases. The CDR3 runs to 13 residues. The V gene's germline CDR1 is SNHLY and CDR2 FYNNEI. J gave up 8 bases and V 5 bases, and 4 bases lay outside the gene matches. Written as DNA, the CDR3 is TGTGCCAGCAGTTTGGACAGGGCCGAAAAACTGTTTTTT. Encoded protein: CASSLDRAEKLFF.

The chain has TRBV6-6 and TRBJ1-5; weak D call: TRBD1 (6 bases). The CDR3 covers 15 residues. CDR1 MNHNY and CDR2 SVGAGI come from the germline V gene (reference sequence). Trimming took off 6 bases at V and 5 bases at J, with 17 bases between the two ends. The CDR3 is CASSIIGTPDQPQHF. The CDR3, as DNA: TGTGCCAGCAGCATAATCGGGACACCTGATCAGCCCCAGCATTTT.

The CDR3 sequence is CASSPDKNYGYTF. As DNA, the CDR3 is TGTGCCAGCAGCCCCGACAAGAACTATGGCTACACCTTC. This rearrangement joins TRBV7-2 to TRBJ1-2; D ambiguous. In germline, CDR1 is SGHTA, CDR2 FQGNSA. The V end was cut by 5 bases, the J end by 2 bases, with 9 bases between. The CDR3 has 13 amino acids.

The chain has TRBV27 and TRBJ2-7; TRBD2 aligns across 13 bases. Germline trimming cut 4 bases from V and 1 base from J; bases unmatched to any gene: 13. CDR1 and CDR2 from the germline V gene are MNHEY and SMNVEV (reference sequence). This CDR3 has 19 residues. This CDR3 is CASSSLFAQLAGGSYEQYF. Written as DNA, the CDR3 is TGTGCCAGCAGTTCCCTCTTCGCCCAACTAGCGGGGGGGTCCTACGAGCAGTACTTC.

About this clone itself: An end of the junction does not agree with germline; a read error may underlie this. This chain connects TRBV27 to TRBJ2-1; no clear D. Germline lookup yields CDR1 MNHEY and CDR2 SMNVEV (reference sequence). CDR3 length: 14 amino acids. The chain's CDR3 is CASSLGFSFNEQFF. CDR3 bases: TGTGCCAGCAGTCTAGGGTTTTCCTTCAATGAGCAGTTCTTC.

The chain carries TRBV2 and TRBJ2-2; D might be TRBD2 (5 bases). The CDR3 runs 11 residues. The V end was cut by 7 bases, the J end by 7 bases, with 7 bases between. Germline lookup yields CDR1 SNHLY and CDR2 FYNNEI. Here the CDR3 reads CASNGLGELFF. The CDR3 DNA reads TGTGCCAGCAATGGACTCGGGGAGCTGTTTTTT.

This clone was detected only once. The chain joins TRBV7-2 to TRBJ2-2; D tentatively reads TRBD1 or TRBD2 (6 bases each). This CDR3 is built from 16 residues. Germline loops: CDR1 SGHTA, CDR2 FQGNSA. Trimming took 0 bases from V and 5 from J, leaving 13 bases between them. The CDR3 nucleotides are TGTGCCAGCAGCTTAGCCCCGGGGGCGAGGACCGGGGAGCTGTTTTTT. It is translated as CASSLAPGARTGELFF.

As DNA, the CDR3 is TGCGCCAGCAGGGGTAGCGGCAGCTCCTACGAGCAGTACTTC. This encodes CASRGSGSSYEQYF. The J gene is TRBJ2-7, the V gene TRBV4-1, with D possibly matching TRBD2 (6 bases). Germline V gene sequence: CDR1 MGHRA, CDR2 YSYEKL. The CDR3 has 14 residues. Trimming removed 6 bases at V and 0 bases at J, with 12 bases between.

CDR3: CASSLEGQVYNEQFF. The CDR3 coding sequence is TGTGCCAGCAGCTTAGAGGGACAGGTTTACAATGAGCAGTTCTTC. The chain uses TRBV7-3 and TRBJ2-1, with 8 nucleotides matching TRBD1. V trimming: 2 bases; J trimming: 4 bases; junction bases outside the gene matches: 4. The CDR3 spans 15 residues. Germline CDR1 SGHTA, CDR2 FQGTGA.